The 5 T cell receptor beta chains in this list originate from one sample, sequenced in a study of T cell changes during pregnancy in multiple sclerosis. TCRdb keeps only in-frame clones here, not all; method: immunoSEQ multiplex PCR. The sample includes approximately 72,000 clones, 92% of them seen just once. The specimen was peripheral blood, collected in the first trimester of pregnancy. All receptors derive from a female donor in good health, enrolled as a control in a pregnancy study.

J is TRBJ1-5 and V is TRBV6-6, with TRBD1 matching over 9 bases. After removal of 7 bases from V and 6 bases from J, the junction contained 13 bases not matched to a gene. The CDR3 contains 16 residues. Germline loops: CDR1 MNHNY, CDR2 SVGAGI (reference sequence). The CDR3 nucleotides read TGTGCCAGCACTGGTTCGGGACAGGGTTCGGGTCAGCCCCAGCATTTT. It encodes CASTGSGQGSGQPQHF.

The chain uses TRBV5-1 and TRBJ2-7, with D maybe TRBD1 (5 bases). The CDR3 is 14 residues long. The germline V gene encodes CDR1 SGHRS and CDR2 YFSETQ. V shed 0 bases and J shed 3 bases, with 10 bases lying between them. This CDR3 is CASSLVGQGYEQYF. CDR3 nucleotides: TGCGCCAGCAGCTTGGTGGGCCAGGGCTACGAGCAGTACTTC.

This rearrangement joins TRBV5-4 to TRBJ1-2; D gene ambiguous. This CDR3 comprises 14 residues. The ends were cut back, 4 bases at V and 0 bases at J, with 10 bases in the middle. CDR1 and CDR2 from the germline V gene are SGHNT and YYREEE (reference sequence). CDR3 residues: CASSEGSANYGYTF. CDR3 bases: TGTGCCAGCAGCGAGGGTTCCGCTAACTATGGCTACACCTTC.

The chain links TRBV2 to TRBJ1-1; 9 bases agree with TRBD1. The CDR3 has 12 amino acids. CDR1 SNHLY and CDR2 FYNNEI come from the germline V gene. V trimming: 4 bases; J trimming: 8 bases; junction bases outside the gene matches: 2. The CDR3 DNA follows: TGTGCCAGCAGTGTACAGGGGGCGGAAGCTTTCTTT. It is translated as CASSVQGAEAFF.

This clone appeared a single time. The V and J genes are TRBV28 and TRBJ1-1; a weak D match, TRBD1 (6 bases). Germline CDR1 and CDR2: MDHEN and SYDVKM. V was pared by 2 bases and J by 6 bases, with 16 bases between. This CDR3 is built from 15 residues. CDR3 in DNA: TGTGCCAGCAGTTTACCCACCGGCAGGGGATCTGAAGCTTTCTTT. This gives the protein CASSLPTGRGSEAFF.